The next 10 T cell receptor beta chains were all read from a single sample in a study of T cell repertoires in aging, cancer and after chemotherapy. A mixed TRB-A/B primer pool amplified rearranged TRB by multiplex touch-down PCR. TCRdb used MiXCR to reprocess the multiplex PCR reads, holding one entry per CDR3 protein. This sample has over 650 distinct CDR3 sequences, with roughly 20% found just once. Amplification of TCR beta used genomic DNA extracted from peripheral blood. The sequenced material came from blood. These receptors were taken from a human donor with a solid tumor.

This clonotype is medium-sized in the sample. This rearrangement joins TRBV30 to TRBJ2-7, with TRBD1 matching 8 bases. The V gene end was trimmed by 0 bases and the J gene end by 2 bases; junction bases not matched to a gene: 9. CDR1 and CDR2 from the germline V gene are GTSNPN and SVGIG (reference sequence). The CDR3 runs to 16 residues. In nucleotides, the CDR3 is TGTGCCTGGAGTGTTCGGCAGGGGGCGCGGACCTACGAGCAGTACTTC. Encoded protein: CAWSVRQGARTYEQYF.

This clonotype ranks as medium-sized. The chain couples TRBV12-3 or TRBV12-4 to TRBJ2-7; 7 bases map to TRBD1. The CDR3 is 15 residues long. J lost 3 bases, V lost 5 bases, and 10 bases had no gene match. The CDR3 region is CASSKSGTEYYEQYF. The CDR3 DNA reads TGTGCCAGCAGTAAGTCCGGGACAGAATACTACGAGCAGTACTTC.

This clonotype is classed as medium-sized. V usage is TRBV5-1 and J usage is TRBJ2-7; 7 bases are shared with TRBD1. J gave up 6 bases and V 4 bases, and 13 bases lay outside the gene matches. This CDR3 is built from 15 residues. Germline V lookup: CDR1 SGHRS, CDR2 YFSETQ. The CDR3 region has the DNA TGCGCCAGCAGCGAGTCAGGGGGAATTTGGGGCGAGCAGTACTTC. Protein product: CASSESGGIWGEQYF.

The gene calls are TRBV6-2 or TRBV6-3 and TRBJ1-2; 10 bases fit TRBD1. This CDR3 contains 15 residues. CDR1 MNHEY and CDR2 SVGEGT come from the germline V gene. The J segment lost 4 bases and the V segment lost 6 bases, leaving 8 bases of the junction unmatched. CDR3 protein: CASSYPGQGSYGYTF. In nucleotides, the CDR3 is TGTGCCAGCAGCTATCCGGGACAGGGGTCCTATGGCTACACCTTC.

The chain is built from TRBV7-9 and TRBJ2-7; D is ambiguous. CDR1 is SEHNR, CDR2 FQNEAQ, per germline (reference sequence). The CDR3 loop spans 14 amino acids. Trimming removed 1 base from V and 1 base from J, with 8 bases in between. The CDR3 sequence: CASSLGGVSYEQYF. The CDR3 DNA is TGTGCCAGCAGCTTAGGCGGTGTTTCCTACGAGCAGTACTTC. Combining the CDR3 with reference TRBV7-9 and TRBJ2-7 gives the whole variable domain DTGVSQNPRHKITKRGQNVTFRCDPISEHNRLYWYRQTLGQGPEFLTYFQNEAQLEKSRLLSDRFSAERPKGSFSTLEIQRTEQGDSAMYLCASSLGGVSYEQYFGPGTRLTVT.

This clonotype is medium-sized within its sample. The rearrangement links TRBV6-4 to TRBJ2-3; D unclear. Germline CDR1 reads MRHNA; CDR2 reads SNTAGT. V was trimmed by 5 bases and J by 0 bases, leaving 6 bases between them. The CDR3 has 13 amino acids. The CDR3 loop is CASSNGSTDTQYF. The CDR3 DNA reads TGTGCCAGCAGTAACGGGAGCACAGATACGCAGTATTTT.

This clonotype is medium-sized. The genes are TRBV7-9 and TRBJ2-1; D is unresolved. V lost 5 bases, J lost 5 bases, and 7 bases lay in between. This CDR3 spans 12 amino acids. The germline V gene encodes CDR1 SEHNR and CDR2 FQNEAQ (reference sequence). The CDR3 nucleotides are TGTGCCAGCAGCGGAGTAGACAATGAGCAGTTCTTC. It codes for CASSGVDNEQFF.

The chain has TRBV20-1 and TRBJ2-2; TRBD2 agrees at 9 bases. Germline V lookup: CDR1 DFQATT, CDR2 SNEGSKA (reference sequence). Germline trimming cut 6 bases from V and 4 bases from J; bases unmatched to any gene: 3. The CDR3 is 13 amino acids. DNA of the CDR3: TGCAGTGCCGTGACTAGCGGCACCGGGGAGCTGTTTTTT. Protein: CSAVTSGTGELFF.

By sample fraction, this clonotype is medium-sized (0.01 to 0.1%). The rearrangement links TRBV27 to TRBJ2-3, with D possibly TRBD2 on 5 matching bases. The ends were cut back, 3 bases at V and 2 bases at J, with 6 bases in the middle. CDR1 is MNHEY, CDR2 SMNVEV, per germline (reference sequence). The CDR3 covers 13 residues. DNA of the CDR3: TGTGCCAGCAGTTTCCGGGACACAGATACGCAGTATTTT. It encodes CASSFRDTDTQYF.

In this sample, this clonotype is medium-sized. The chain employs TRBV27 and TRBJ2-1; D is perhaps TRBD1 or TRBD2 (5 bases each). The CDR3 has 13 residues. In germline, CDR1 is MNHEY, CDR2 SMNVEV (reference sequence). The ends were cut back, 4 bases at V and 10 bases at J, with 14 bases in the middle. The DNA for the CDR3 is TGTGCCAGCAGTTCAGCTAAATGGGGGGAGCAGTTCTTC. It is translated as CASSSAKWGEQFF.